The count of the clone carrying this T cell receptor beta chain is one. No antigen is known for it. This sample was taken from a study of immune heterogeneity within non-small cell lung tumors. Study-wide points: Higher local tumor mutational burden went with moderately higher local T-cell clonality, R about 0.36.

Template input, which was bulk tumor genomic DNA, totaled 600 to 700 ng per sample. During surgery, several far-apart biopsies were obtained from every primary tumor. Enrolled individuals presented with untreated, newly diagnosed non-small cell lung cancer and received curative surgery. Amplification of the TCR beta CDR3 was achieved through multiplex PCR with 32 V and 13 J primers. TCRdb re-analysed the multiplex PCR reads in MiXCR, keeping a single row per CDR3 protein. The sample records 4,600 or so distinct CDR3 sequences, 36% being singletons. V dropped 7 bases and J dropped 4; count of bases not matched to a gene: 6. The CDR3 extends over 14 amino acids. CDR1 and CDR2 from the germline V gene are SNHLY and FYNNEI.

The chain combines TRBV2 with TRBJ1-4, with 7 positions matching TRBD1. The sequence came from a woman between 45 and 60 years old with non-small cell lung cancer. Sequencing was done on a sample of lung tumor tissue. The CDR3 loop is CASNRDSYNEKLFF. The DNA of the CDR3 is TGTGCCAGCAACCGGGACAGTTATAATGAAAAACTGTTTTTT.